Listed below are T cell receptor beta chains from one sample, sequenced in a study of human T cells and chemical hapten exposure. TCRdb reprocessed the RACE reads with MiXCR, giving one entry per CDR3 protein. The sample carries around 190,000 distinct CDR3 sequences, about a fifth recorded once. The sequencing here drew on whole blood, taken in connection with sensitization to the hapten diphenylcyclopropenone (DPC). These receptors all stem from a woman aged 45-65 years with alopecia areata. Some clones in this sample may be carry-over from other donors' samples. The CDR3 runs from the conserved cysteine through the conserved F or W. D genes are given only for firm matches. Clone size is shown for a subset of rows, as once, few, many or a class of expanded clone.

j_gene,v_gene,d_gene,abundance,CDR3nt,CDR3aa
TRBJ2-5,TRBV20-1,.,many,TGCAGTGCTCCCCCGGGACCGTCGGATGAGACCCAGTACTTC,CSAPPGPSDETQYF
TRBJ2-3,TRBV27,.,.,TGTGCCAGCAGTCTAAGACTAGCAGATACGCAGTATTTT,CASSLRLADTQYF
TRBJ1-5,TRBV6-5,TRBD1,.,TGTGCCAGCAGGGGAACAGGGGAACAACAGCCCCAGCATTTT,CASRGTGEQQPQHF
TRBJ1-1,TRBV29-1,.,.,TGCAGCGTTGATTGGGGTCGCACTGAAGCTTTCTTT,CSVDWGRTEAFF
TRBJ2-7,TRBV2,TRBD1,.,TGTGCCAGCAGGGGGGGGACAGGGGCCTACGAGCAGTACTTC,CASRGGTGAYEQYF
TRBJ1-5,TRBV29-1,.,few,TGCAGCGTTGTTCTGGGCCGGGATCAGCCCCAGCATTTT,CSVVLGRDQPQHF
TRBJ1-4,TRBV7-9,TRBD1,.,TGTGCCAGCAGCTGGGGACAGGCCCCAACTAATGAAAAACTGTTTTTT,CASSWGQAPTNEKLFF
TRBJ2-1,TRBV29-1,TRBD2,.,TGCAGCGCCCGCGGGACTAGCGGATTCTACAATGAGCAGTTCTTC,CSARGTSGFYNEQFF
TRBJ2-6,TRBV5-4,.,few,TGTGCCAGCAGCACTCGAGTCTCTGGGGCCAACGTCCTGACTTTC,CASSTRVSGANVLTF
TRBJ1-1,TRBV7-3,.,.,TGTGCCAGCAGCCCAGACCACAGGGACGGTGAAGCTTTCTTT,CASSPDHRDGEAFF
TRBJ2-2,TRBV7-7,TRBD2,few,TGTGCTAGCAGCTTAGGGAGGGCCGACACCGGGGAGCTGTTTTTT,CASSLGRADTGELFF
TRBJ1-1,TRBV9,TRBD1,.,TGTGCCAGCACCGCATCGGGACAGGCAGGCACTGAAGCTTTCTTT,CASTASGQAGTEAFF
TRBJ2-3,TRBV4-2,TRBD2,.,TGTGCCAGCAGCCAAGAAGGTGCCAGCGGGAGGGCCGGGAGCACAGATACGCAGTATTTT,CASSQEGASGRAGSTDTQYF
TRBJ2-1,TRBV7-2,TRBD2,many,TGTGCCAGCAGCTTAAGGCTTTGGCTAGCGGGTTCCTACAATGAGCAGTTCTTC,CASSLRLWLAGSYNEQFF
TRBJ1-6,TRBV20-1,TRBD1,.,TGCAGTGCTAGTCTGACAGGGGGCATGTCACCCCTCCACTTT,CSASLTGGMSPLHF
TRBJ1-5,TRBV7-2,.,few,TGTGCCAGCAACCCAACGACAGACAATCAGCCCCAGCATTTT,CASNPTTDNQPQHF
TRBJ1-1,TRBV7-9,.,many,TGTGCCAGCAGCTTTGCAGGGGTGGAAGCTTTCTTT,CASSFAGVEAFF
TRBJ2-7,TRBV12-3/TRBV12-4,TRBD2,.,TGTGCCAGCAGTTTTCGAAGCGTACTAGCGGGAGCCGAGCAGTACTTC,CASSFRSVLAGAEQYF
TRBJ2-5,TRBV5-5,TRBD2,.,TGTGCCAGCAGCTCTATCTCGGGAGGGCTCAAAGAGACCCAGTACTTC,CASSSISGGLKETQYF